This T cell receptor (beta chain) was profiled in a study of blood T cell repertoires in COVID-19. As for the study in general: Donors in the United States, Italy and Spain gave samples during acute or convalescent COVID-19. T cells, B-cell-depleted T cells, or PBMCs provided the cDNA or gDNA that served as material.

In the case of this clone: A read error may produce the germline difference seen at one junction end.

Original methodology: Estimation of nucleated cell counts relied on the amplification of reference gene primers. Repertoires were generated with immunoSEQ multiplex PCR, while TCRdb's copy carries only in-frame clones and drops some. Clone size and V and J calls were adopted from that table, with D and trimming inferred from the DNA. The table includes around 220,000 clones, about 86% detected once. The sample was peripheral blood. The TCR sequence derives from a woman aged 45 to 65 with acute or convalescent COVID-19.

The CDR3 reads CATSDPSGGYGQYF. The CDR3 DNA reads as TGTGCCACCAGTGATCCTTCAGGGGGTTACGGGCAGTACTTC. The genes are TRBV24-1 and TRBJ2-7, with 7 bases lining up with TRBD1. CDR1 is KGHDR and CDR2 is SFDVKD in the germline V gene. The CDR3 is 14 amino acids.